The rows below give T cell receptor beta chains drawn from one sample of a study of cytomegalovirus exposure and HLA in healthy donors. Method: immunoSEQ multiplex PCR; TCRdb's copy keeps in-frame clones and lacks some. The sample carries over 120,000 clones, 85% to 90% recorded once. The sequenced material came from PBMCs. Receptors were obtained from a woman aged 18-29 years in good health and CMV-seropositive. The CDR3 runs from the conserved cysteine through the conserved F or W. D genes are given only for firm matches. Clone size is given for some rows only: seen once, a few or many times, or a class if the clone is expanded.

v_gene,j_gene,d_gene,abundance,CDR3aa,CDR3nt
TRBV5-1,TRBJ1-6,TRBD1,NA,CASSIGTGTDSPLHF,TGCGCCAGCAGCATAGGGACAGGTACGGATTCACCCCTCCACTTT
TRBV4-1,TRBJ2-5,TRBD1,NA,CASSSTGTEETQYF,TGCGCCAGCAGCTCTACCGGGACAGAAGAGACCCAGTACTTC
TRBV6-6,TRBJ2-2,TRBD1,NA,CASKTTGATGELFF,TGTGCCAGCAAGACGACAGGGGCGACCGGGGAGCTGTTTTTT
TRBV14,TRBJ1-2,TRBD1,NA,CASSLQGGYGYTF,TGTGCCAGCAGCCTTCAGGGGGGCTACGGCTACACCTTC
TRBV19,TRBJ2-4,NA,NA,CASSTSRGNIQYF,TGTGCCAGTAGTACGTCCAGGGGTAACATTCAGTACTTC
TRBV5-8,TRBJ2-7,TRBD2,NA,CASSLAVRAGVKYEQYF,TGTGCCAGCAGCTTGGCCGTACGGGCGGGGGTCAAATACGAGCAGTACTTC
TRBV30,TRBJ1-2,TRBD1,once,CACLQGASQGYTF,TGTGCCTGTCTACAGGGGGCTTCTCAGGGCTACACCTTC
TRBV5-4,TRBJ2-5,TRBD2,NA,CASSFSGGPQETQYF,TGTGCCAGCAGCTTTAGCGGGGGCCCCCAAGAGACCCAGTACTTC
TRBV5-1,TRBJ1-5,NA,NA,CASSLGGSEQPQHF,TGCGCCAGCAGCTTGGGAGGTTCCGAGCAGCCCCAGCATTTT
TRBV28,TRBJ1-5,NA,NA,CASTLTAPNQPQHF,TGTGCCAGCACCTTGACAGCCCCAAATCAGCCCCAGCATTTT
TRBV15,TRBJ2-2,TRBD2,few,CATSRGRLAENTGELFF,TGTGCCACCAGCAGAGGCCGACTAGCGGAGAACACCGGGGAGCTGTTTTTT
TRBV28,TRBJ1-6,NA,NA,CASWGGDSYNSPLHF,TGTGCCAGCTGGGGGGGGGACTCCTATAATTCACCCCTCCACTTT
TRBV5-5,TRBJ1-2,NA,NA,CASSLSQDYGYTF,TGTGCCAGCAGCTTGAGCCAAGACTATGGCTACACCTTC
TRBV5-4,TRBJ2-5,TRBD1,NA,CASSWGQGARETQYF,TGTGCCAGCAGCTGGGGACAGGGGGCGAGGGAGACCCAGTACTTC
TRBV18,TRBJ1-1,NA,NA,CASSRREPNTEAFF,TGTGCCAGCTCTCGCAGGGAACCGAACACTGAAGCTTTCTTT
TRBV10-3,TRBJ2-3,TRBD2,NA,CAISQRGFADTQYF,TGTGCCATCAGCCAGCGGGGGTTCGCAGATACGCAGTATTTT
TRBV28,TRBJ2-7,TRBD1,NA,CASEGLTWDSTYEQYF,TGTGCCAGCGAGGGCCTAACTTGGGACAGTACCTACGAGCAGTACTTC
TRBV9,TRBJ1-1,NA,NA,CASSPARMGAFF,TGTGCCAGCAGCCCGGCCAGGATGGGAGCTTTCTTT
TRBV9,TRBJ2-5,TRBD2,NA,CASSGSGVQETQYF,TGTGCCAGCAGCGGTAGCGGGGTTCAAGAGACCCAGTACTTC
TRBV19,TRBJ1-1,NA,once,CASSKEGRMTEAFF,TGTGCCAGTAGTAAGGAGGGAAGGATGACCGAAGCTTTCTTT
TRBV19,TRBJ1-5,NA,NA,CASSLTGSNQPQHF,TGTGCCAGTAGTCTCACCGGGAGCAATCAGCCCCAGCATTTT
TRBV5-1,TRBJ1-3,TRBD1,NA,CASSLGGQSSGNTIYF,TGCGCCAGCAGCTTGGGGGGACAGAGCTCTGGAAACACCATATATTTT
TRBV14,TRBJ1-4,TRBD1,NA,CASSSRQGEKNEKLFF,TGTGCCAGCAGCTCCCGACAGGGGGAGAAAAATGAAAAACTGTTTTTT
TRBV19,TRBJ2-1,NA,NA,CASSMGGSSYNEQFF,TGTGCCAGTAGTATGGGAGGAAGCTCCTACAATGAGCAGTTCTTC
TRBV27,TRBJ1-2,NA,NA,CASSFKGEDGYTF,TGTGCCAGCAGTTTCAAAGGAGAGGATGGCTACACCTTC
TRBV7-2,TRBJ1-5,NA,NA,CASSLGGARSNQPQHF,TGTGCCAGCAGCCTCGGGGGGGCAAGAAGCAATCAGCCCCAGCATTTT
TRBV9,TRBJ2-3,TRBD2,NA,CASSPPGGGWTQYF,TGTGCCAGCAGCCCCCCCGGGGGGGGTTGGACGCAGTATTTT
TRBV28,TRBJ1-1,NA,NA,CASSSFTGTNTEAFF,TGTGCCAGCAGTTCGTTCACAGGAACGAACACTGAAGCTTTCTTT
TRBV27,TRBJ1-1,TRBD1,NA,CASRPTGVRTEAFF,TGTGCCAGCAGACCTACAGGGGTGAGGACTGAAGCTTTCTTT
TRBV4-2,TRBJ2-3,TRBD2,once,CASSQVAGGTDTQYF,TGTGCCAGCAGCCAAGTAGCGGGGGGCACAGATACGCAGTATTTT
TRBV19,TRBJ1-5,TRBD1,NA,CASLKRDRGIDQPQHF,TGTGCCAGTCTTAAACGGGACAGGGGTATCGATCAGCCCCAGCATTTT